This TCR beta chain was documented in a study of cytomegalovirus exposure and HLA in healthy donors (TCRdb year 2017). Looking at the study overall: According to a later analysis, one platform produced both the 110 or so validation repertoires and the 670 or so repertoires of the first cohort. Besides the first cohort of some 670 subjects, a separate validation cohort made up of over 95 different subjects was used. The aim of the study was to test whether cataloging public T cell receptors could identify signatures of past pathogen exposure. To predict cytomegalovirus infection status, the study combined high-throughput TCR immunosequencing, statistical association of individual TCRs with disease status, and machine learning.

The donors were included in the validation cohort of some 120 subjects, a group kept apart from the approximately 650-subject first cohort. The library was made by the immunoSEQ multiplex PCR assay. Processing in the source paper ran as follows. A statistical classification framework was built to diagnose cytomegalovirus status from the catalog of TCR beta chain sequences. In its TCRdb copy, this immuneACCESS table keeps in-frame sequences only and misses some clones. Where compared with another copy, unresolved V genes explain less than half of these, and the others have no known cause. V and J calls and clone size are given by that table; D and trimming were obtained from the DNA. Within this sample are more than 150,000 clones, with 80% to 85% of them counted one time only. The top ten hold roughly 2.8% of the sample. The CDR3 contains 13 residues, cysteine and phenylalanine counted. Only CDR3 DNA is held: 39 bases, read in frame from base 1. V sheds 4 bases and J sheds 4 bases, leaving 7 bases between their ends. CDR1 MDHEN and CDR2 SYDVKM were looked up in the germline V gene.

Summary of the overall study and its limitations: In a later analysis, TCRs clustered in the first cohort were found to also tend to co-occur in the roughly 130 validation repertoires, with approximately 94% of cluster scores above 0. In the study, approximately 160 TCR beta chains were listed as associated with cytomegalovirus. According to the authors, the approach could potentially be generalized to other disease states and immunological phenotypes. While some public TCRs were present in many individuals, most TCR sequences turned up only very rarely across donors. All 120 or so repertoires were used to score co-occurrence in the validation cohort in a later analysis, because that analysis had no HLA typing for the cohort. Three of the identified cytomegalovirus-associated TCR beta chains were confirmed in vitro to be specific for cytomegalovirus antigens. In both the original and validation cohorts, the classifier was reported to diagnose cytomegalovirus status with high specificity and sensitivity.

A remark on this clone: This receptor's antigen is unknown. Base-call qualities are not available, and no considerably larger clone is one nucleotide away.

The rearranged segments are TRBV28 and TRBJ2-2; TRBD1 is a possible D gene, resting on 6 matching bases. Sequenced: PBMCs. The receptor was isolated from a woman under 30 in good health and CMV-seropositive. The CDR3 region reads CASSYRVTGELFF. In nucleotides, the sequence is TGTGCCAGCAGTTACAGGGTCACCGGGGAGCTGTTTTTT.